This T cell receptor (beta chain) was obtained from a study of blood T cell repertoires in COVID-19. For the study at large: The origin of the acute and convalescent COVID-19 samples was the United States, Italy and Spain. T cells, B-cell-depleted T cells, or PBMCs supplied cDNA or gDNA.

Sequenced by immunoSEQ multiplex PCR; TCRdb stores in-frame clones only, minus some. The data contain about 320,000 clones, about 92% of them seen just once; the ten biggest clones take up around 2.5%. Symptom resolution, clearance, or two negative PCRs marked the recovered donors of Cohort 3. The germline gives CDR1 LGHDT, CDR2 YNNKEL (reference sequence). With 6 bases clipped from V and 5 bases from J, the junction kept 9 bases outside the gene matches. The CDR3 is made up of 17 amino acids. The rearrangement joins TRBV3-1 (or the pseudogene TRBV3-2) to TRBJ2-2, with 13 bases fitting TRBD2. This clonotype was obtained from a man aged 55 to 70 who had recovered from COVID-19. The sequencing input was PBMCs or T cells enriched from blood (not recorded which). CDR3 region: CASSRPGLAGNTGELFF. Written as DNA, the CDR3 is TGTGCCAGCAGTCGTCCGGGACTAGCGGGGAATACCGGGGAGCTGTTTTTT.